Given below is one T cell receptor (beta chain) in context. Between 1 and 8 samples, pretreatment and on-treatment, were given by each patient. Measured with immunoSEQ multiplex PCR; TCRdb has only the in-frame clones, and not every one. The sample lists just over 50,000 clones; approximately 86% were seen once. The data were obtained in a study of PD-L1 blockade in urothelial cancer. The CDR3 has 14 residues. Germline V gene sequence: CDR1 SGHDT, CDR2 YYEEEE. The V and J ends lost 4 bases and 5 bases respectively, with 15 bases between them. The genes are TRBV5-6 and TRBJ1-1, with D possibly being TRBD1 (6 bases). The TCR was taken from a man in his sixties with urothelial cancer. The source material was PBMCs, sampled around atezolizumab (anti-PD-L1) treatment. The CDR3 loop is CASSRRTVGTEAFF. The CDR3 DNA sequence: TGTGCCAGCAGCCGGAGGACAGTGGGGACTGAAGCTTTCTTT.